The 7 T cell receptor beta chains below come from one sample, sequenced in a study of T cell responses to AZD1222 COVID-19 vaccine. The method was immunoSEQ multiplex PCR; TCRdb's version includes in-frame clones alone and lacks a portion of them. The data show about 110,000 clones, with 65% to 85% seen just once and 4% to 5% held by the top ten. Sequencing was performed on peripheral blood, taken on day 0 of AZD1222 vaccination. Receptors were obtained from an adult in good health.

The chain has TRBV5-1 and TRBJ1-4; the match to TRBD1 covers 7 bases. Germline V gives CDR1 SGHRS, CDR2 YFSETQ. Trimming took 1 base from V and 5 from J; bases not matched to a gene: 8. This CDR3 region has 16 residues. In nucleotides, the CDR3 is TGCGCCAGCAGCTTGTATAAGGGGGCTGGGAATGAAAAACTGTTTTTT. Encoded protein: CASSLYKGAGNEKLFF.

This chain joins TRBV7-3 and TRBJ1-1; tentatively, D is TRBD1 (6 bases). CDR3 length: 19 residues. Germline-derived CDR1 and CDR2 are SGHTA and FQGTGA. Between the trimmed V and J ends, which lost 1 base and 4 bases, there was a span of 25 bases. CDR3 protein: CASSLSSPSTDEQGTEAFF. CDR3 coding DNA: TGTGCCAGCAGCTTAAGTAGTCCGTCGACCGACGAACAGGGCACTGAAGCTTTCTTT.

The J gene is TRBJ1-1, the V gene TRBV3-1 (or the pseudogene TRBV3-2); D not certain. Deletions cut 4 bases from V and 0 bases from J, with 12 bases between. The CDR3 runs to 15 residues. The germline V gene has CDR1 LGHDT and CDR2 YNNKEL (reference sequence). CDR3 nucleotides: TGTGCCAGCAGCCCGTCGGACCGCCTGAACACTGAAGCTTTCTTT. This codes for CASSPSDRLNTEAFF.

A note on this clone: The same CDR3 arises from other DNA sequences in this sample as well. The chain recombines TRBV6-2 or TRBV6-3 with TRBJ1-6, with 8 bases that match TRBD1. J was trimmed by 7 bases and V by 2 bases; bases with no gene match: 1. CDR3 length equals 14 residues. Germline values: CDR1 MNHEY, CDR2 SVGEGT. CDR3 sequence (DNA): TGTGCCAGCAGTTACGGACAGGGAAATTCACCCCTCCACTTT. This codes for CASSYGQGNSPLHF.

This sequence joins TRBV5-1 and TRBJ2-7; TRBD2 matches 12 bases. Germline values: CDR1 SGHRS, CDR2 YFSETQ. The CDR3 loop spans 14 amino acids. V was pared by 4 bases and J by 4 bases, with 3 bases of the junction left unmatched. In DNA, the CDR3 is TGCGCCAGCAGCCCGGGACTAGCGGGTTACGAGCAGTACTTC. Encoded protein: CASSPGLAGYEQYF. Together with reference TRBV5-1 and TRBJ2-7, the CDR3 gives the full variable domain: KAGVTQTPRYLIKTRGQQVTLSCSPISGHRSVSWYQQTPGQGLQFLFEYFSETQRNKGNFPGRFSGRQFSNSRSEMNVSTLELGDSALYLCASSPGLAGYEQYFGPGTRLTVT.

For the CDR3, the DNA is TGTGCCAGCAGCCCCGGGACAGGCGGAGAGACCCAGTACTTC. This codes for CASSPGTGGETQYF. The chain carries TRBV7-2 and TRBJ2-5, with 8 bases matching TRBD1. With 5 bases clipped from V and 4 bases from J, the junction kept 6 bases outside the gene matches. The CDR3 has 14 amino acids. Germline assignment: CDR1 SGHTA and CDR2 FQGNSA.

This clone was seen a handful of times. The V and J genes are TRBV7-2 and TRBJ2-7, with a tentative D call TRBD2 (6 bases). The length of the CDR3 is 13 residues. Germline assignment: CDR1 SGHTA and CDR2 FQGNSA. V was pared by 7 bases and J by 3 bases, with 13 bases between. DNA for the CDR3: TGTGCCAGCAACGGAGCGGGCCTCTACGAGCAGTACTTC. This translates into CASNGAGLYEQYF.